This T cell receptor beta chain was sequenced during a study of CXCR3-negative and CXCR3-positive naive CD8 T cells. Broader study findings: CXCR3-positive naive cells carried more hydrophobic TRB CDR3s than CXCR3-negative naive cells did. Post-cryopreservation CXCR3 expression was partly diminished, and the bulk of assays employed fresh PBMCs.

The germline V gene has CDR1 MDHEN and CDR2 SYDVKM. The length of the CDR3 is 15 residues. CD45RO-CCR7+CD27+CD95- cells counted as naive CD8+ T cells. In preparing the TRB cDNA libraries, 5' RACE with UMI labels was used. TCRdb derives one entry per CDR3 protein from the 5' RACE reads, leaving out DNA. This listing includes about 98,000 distinct CDR3 sequences. With regard to this clonotype: Antigen specificity is unknown.

Sequencing was performed on naive CXCR3+ CD8+ T cells from blood. Subset in this sample: CD45RO-CCR7+CD27+CD95- naive CD8+ T cells expressing CXCR3 (TNR3+). This clonotype was sampled from a human donor in good health. Some clones in this sample may be carry-over from other donors' samples. J is TRBJ1-4 and V is TRBV28; TCRdb designates TRBD1, a call that cannot be tested without DNA. The CDR3 protein is CASKPRTGSNEKLFF.